This T cell receptor beta chain was documented in a study of T cells in narcolepsy. Findings and caveats of the study: HCRT-specific and TRIB2-specific autoreactive clonotypes appeared among same-patient CSF and blood CD4+ clonotypes. In some patient and control memory CD4+ samples, autoreactive clones were absent.

Method: immunoSEQ multiplex PCR; TCRdb's copy keeps in-frame clones and lacks some. There are under 25,000 clones in the sample; roughly 81% occur only once, and about 1.3% lies in the top ten. Comment on this clone: Antigen specificity is unknown.

Deletions cut 1 base from V and 1 base from J, with 11 bases between. The CDR3 extends over 16 amino acids. Germline values: CDR1 SGHTA, CDR2 FQGNSA. Material for sequencing was CD45RA- memory CD4+ T cells from PBMCs. The sequence was obtained from a human donor with narcolepsy. The V gene is TRBV7-2, the J gene TRBJ1-5, with D maybe TRBD1 (5 bases). CDR3 in amino acids: CASSLGRDYSNQPQHF. The CDR3 nucleotides are TGTGCCAGCAGCTTAGGCAGGGACTACAGCAATCAGCCCCAGCATTTT.